The source of this T cell receptor beta chain is a study of cytotoxic CD8 clonotypes in ibrutinib-treated CLL. The germline V gene encodes CDR1 SNHLY and CDR2 FYNNEI. This CDR3 has 15 amino acids. Germline trimming cut 6 bases from V and 3 bases from J; bases unmatched to any gene: 2. Study results and caveats: Public clonotypes proved infrequent, and on treatment they shrank or remained steady.

As regards this clone: Its antigen is not known.

The targeted sequencing depth was 1 in 200,000 to 1 in 1 million T cells. The protocol was immunoSEQ multiplex PCR, while the TCRdb copy is restricted to in-frame clones and leaves out a portion. The profile shows 330,000 or so clones, 60% to 80% of them singletons. This TCR was sampled from a human donor with chronic lymphocytic leukemia. The chain couples TRBV2 to TRBJ1-6; 10 bases are a match to TRBD1. This specimen was PBMCs, taken after 36 months of ibrutinib treatment. The CDR3, as DNA: TGTGCCAGCAGGACAGGGGGCCGCTATAATTCACCCCTCCACTTT. Translating it yields CASRTGGRYNSPLHF.